This TCR beta chain was captured in a study of T cells expressing NK-cell markers. With the 5' RACE reads reprocessed, TCRdb shows one record per CDR3 protein and no DNA. Its table records roughly 380,000 distinct CDR3 sequences. Germline CDR1 is MNHEY and CDR2 is SVGAGI. The CDR3 spans 14 residues. This clonotype was obtained from a man between 18 and 69 years old in good health. The genes are TRBV6-5 and TRBJ2-3. The sequencing sample was made of blood T cells: a sorted CD56 or NKG2C T cell subset, CD4+ or CD8+ T cells, or bulk PBMC T cells (not recorded which). CDR3 sequence: CASSYGFSTDTQYF.